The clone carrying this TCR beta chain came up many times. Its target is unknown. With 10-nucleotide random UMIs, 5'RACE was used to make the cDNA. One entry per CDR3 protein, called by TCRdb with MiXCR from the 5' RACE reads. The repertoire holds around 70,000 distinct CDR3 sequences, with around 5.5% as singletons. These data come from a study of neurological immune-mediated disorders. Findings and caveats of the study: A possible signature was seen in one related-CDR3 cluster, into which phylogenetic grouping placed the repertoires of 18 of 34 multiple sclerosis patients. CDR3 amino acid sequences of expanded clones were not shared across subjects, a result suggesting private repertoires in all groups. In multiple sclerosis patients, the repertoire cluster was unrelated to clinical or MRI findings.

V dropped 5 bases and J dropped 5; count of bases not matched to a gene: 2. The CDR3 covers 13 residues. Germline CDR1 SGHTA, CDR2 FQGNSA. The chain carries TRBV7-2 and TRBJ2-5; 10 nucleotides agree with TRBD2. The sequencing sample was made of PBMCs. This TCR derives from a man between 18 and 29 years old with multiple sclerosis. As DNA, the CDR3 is TGTGCCAGCAGCCCGGGACTAGCGGAGACCCAGTACTTC. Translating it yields CASSPGLAETQYF.